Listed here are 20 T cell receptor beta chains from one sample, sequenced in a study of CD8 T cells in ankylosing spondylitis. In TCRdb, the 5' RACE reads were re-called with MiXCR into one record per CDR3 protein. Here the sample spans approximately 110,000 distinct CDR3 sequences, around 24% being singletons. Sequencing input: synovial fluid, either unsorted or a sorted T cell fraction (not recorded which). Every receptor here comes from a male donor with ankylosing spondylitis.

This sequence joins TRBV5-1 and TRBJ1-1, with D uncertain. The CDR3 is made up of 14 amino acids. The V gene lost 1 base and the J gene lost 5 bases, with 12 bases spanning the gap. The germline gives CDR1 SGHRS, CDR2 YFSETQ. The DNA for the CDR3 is TGCGCCAGCAGCTTGAGTGTCGGTGGGACTGAAGCTTTCTTT. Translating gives CASSLSVGGTEAFF. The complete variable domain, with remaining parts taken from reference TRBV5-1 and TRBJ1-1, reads KAGVTQTPRYLIKTRGQQVTLSCSPISGHRSVSWYQQTPGQGLQFLFEYFSETQRNKGNFPGRFSGRQFSNSRSEMNVSTLELGDSALYLCASSLSVGGTEAFFGQGTRLTVV.

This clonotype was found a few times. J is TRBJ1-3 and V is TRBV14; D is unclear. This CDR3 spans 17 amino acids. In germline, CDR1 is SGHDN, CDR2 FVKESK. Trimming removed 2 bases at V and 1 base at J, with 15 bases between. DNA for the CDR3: TGTGCCAGCAGCCAACTAGGCGGCCGAAGGTCTGGAAACACCATATATTTT. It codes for CASSQLGGRRSGNTIYF.

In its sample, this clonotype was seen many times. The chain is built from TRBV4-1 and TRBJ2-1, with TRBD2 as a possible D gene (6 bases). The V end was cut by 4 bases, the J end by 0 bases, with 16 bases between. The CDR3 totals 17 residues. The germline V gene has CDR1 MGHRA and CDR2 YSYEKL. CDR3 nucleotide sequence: TGCGCCAGCAGCCGACGGGACTCGCAAAGCTCCTACAATGAGCAGTTCTTC. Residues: CASSRRDSQSSYNEQFF.

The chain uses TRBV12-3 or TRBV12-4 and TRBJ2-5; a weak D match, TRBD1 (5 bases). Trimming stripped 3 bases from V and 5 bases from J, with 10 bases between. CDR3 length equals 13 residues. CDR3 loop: CASSLARVETQYF. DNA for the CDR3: TGTGCCAGCAGTTTGGCCAGGGTTGAGACCCAGTACTTC.

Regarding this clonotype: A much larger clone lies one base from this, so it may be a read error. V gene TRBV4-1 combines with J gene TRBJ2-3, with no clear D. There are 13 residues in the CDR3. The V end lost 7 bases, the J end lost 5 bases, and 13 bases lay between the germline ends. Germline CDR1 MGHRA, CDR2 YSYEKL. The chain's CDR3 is CASTLLGEDTQYF. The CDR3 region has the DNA TGCGCCAGCACCCTACTTGGGGAAGATACGCAGTATTTT.

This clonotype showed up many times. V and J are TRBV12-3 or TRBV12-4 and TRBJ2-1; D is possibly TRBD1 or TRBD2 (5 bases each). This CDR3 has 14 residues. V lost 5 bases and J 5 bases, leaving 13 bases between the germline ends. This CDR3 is CASSATGRNNEQFF. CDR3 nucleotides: TGTGCCAGCAGTGCAACGGGACGGAACAATGAGCAGTTCTTC.

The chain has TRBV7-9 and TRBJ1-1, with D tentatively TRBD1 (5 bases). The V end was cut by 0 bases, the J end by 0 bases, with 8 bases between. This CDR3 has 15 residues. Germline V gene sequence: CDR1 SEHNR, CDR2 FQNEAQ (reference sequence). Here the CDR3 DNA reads TGTGCCAGCAGCTTAGCAGGGGCCCTGAACACTGAAGCTTTCTTT. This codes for CASSLAGALNTEAFF.

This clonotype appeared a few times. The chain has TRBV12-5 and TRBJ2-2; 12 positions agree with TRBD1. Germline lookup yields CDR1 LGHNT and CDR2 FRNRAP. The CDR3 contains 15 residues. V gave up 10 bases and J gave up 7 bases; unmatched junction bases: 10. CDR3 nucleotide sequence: TGTGCTACCCGCCGGGACAGGGGGCATAACGGGGAGCTGTTTTTT. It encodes CATRRDRGHNGELFF.

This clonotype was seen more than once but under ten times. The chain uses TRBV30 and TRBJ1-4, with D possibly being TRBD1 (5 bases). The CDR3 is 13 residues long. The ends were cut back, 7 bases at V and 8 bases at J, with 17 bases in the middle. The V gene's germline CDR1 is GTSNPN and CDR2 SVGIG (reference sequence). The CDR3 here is CALSGGTVEKLFF. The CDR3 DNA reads TGTGCCTTAAGTGGGGGTACAGTAGAAAAACTGTTTTTT.

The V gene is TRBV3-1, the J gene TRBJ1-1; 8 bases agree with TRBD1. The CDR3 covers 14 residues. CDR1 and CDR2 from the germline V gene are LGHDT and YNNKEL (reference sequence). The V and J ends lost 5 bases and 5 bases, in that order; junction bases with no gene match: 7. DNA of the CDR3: TGTGCCAGCAGCTTTGGACAGGGAAGTACTGAAGCTTTCTTT. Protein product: CASSFGQGSTEAFF.

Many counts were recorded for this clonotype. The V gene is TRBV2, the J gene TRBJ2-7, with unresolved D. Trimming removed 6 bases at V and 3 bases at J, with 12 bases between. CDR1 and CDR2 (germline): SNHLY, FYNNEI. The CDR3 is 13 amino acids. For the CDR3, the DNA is TGTGCCAGCAGCCAACGGCCCTTCTACGAGCAGTACTTC. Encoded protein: CASSQRPFYEQYF.

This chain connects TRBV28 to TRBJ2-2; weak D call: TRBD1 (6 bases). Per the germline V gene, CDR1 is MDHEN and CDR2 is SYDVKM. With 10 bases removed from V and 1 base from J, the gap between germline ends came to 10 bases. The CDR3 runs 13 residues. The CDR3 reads CATGTQNTGELFF. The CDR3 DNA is TGTGCCACCGGGACACAGAACACCGGGGAGCTGTTTTTT.

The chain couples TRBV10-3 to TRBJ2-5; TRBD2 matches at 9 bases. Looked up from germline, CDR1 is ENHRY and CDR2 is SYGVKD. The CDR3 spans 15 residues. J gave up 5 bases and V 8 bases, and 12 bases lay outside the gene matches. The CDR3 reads CAISPAGGSEETQYF. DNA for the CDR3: TGTGCCATCTCTCCAGCGGGAGGAAGCGAGGAGACCCAGTACTTC.

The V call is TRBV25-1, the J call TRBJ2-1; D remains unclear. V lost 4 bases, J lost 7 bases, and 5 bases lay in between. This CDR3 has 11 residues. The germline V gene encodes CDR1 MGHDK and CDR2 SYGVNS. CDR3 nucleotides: TGTGCCAGCAGTGTACGGAATGAGCAGTTCTTC. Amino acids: CASSVRNEQFF.

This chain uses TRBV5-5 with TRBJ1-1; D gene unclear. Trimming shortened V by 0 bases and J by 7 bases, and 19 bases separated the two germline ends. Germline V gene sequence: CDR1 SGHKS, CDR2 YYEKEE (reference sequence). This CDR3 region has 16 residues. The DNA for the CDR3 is TGTGCCAGCAGCTTGGCCCCTAACACAGCAACCATTGAAGCTTTCTTT. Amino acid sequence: CASSLAPNTATIEAFF.

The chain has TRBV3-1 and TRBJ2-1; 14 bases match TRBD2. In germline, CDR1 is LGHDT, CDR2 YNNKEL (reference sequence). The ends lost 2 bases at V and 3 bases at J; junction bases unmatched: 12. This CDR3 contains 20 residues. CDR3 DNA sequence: TGTGCCAGCAGCCAAATCCCCACCGGGACTAGCGGGAGTATCTACAATGAGCAGTTCTTC. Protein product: CASSQIPTGTSGSIYNEQFF.

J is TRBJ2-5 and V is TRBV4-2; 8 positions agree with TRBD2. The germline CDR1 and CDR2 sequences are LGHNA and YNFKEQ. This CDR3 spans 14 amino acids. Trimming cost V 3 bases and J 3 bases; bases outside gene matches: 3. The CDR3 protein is CASSQGTREETQYF. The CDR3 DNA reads TGTGCCAGCAGCCAGGGGACTAGGGAAGAGACCCAGTACTTC.

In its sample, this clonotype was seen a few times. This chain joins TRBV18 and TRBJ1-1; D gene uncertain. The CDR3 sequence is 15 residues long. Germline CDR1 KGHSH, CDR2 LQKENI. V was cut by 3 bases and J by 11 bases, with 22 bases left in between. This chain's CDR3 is CASSPLSGLSAIAFF. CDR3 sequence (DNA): TGTGCCAGCTCACCTTTGAGCGGACTATCCGCGATCGCTTTCTTT.

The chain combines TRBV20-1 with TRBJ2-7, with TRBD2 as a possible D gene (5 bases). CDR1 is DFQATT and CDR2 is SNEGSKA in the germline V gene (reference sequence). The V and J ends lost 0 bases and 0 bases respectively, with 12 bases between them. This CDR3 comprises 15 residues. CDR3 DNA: TGCAGTGCTAGAGATCTAGGTCGGGACTCCTACGAGCAGTACGTC. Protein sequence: CSARDLGRDSYEQYV.

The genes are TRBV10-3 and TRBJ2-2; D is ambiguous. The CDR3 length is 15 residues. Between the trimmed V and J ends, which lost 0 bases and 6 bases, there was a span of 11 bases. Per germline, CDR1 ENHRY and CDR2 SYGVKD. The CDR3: CAISESQVGAGELFF. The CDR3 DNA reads TGTGCCATCAGTGAGTCCCAGGTAGGTGCCGGGGAGCTGTTTTTT.